Included here is one T cell receptor beta chain sequence, with context. No antigen is known for it. This CDR3 is also generated by other DNA sequences in the sample. The data were taken from a study of T cell responses to AZD1222 COVID-19 vaccine. Study-wide results and limits: With dominance at 160-218 and 743-854, vaccine-associated CD4 TCRs spanned spike. Repertoires were collected only later (after the peak T cell response had occurred). Increased Spike-specific TCR breadth and depth were observed after two AZD1222 doses. White British donors predominated, females outnumbered males, and clonal diversity was possibly underestimated.

Repertoires were generated with immunoSEQ multiplex PCR, while TCRdb's copy carries only in-frame clones and drops some. Found here are approximately 180,000 clones, about 89% of them singletons; the top ten hold approximately 1.6%. This clonotype originated in an adult in good health. Here the sequenced sample was peripheral blood, taken on day 0 of AZD1222 vaccination.

In DNA, the CDR3 is TGTGCCAGCAGTTACTCGACAGGACGAAATTCACCCCTCCACTTT. Translated: CASSYSTGRNSPLHF. The chain combines TRBV6-5 with TRBJ1-6; perhaps TRBD1 as D (6 bases). CDR1 and CDR2 (germline): MNHEY, SVGAGI. The V end was cut by 0 bases, the J end by 7 bases, with 10 bases between. This CDR3 has 15 residues.